Below, 18 T cell receptor beta chains from the same sample are listed, as sequenced in a study of cytomegalovirus exposure and HLA in healthy donors. The PCR employed 60 Vbeta primers together with 13 Jbeta primers. Method: immunoSEQ multiplex PCR; TCRdb's copy keeps in-frame clones and lacks some. The sample consists of over 150,000 clones, around 80% of them appearing once. Sequencing was performed on PBMCs. The receptor set was obtained from a man in his late teens or twenties in good health and CMV-seronegative.

The chain combines TRBV19 with TRBJ1-1; no clear D. Trimming left V 4 bases short and J 1 base short, with 7 bases between. Germline V gene data show CDR1 as LNHDA and CDR2 as SQIVND (reference sequence). This CDR3 spans 13 amino acids. The DNA of the CDR3 is TGTGCCAGTAGTAGAGCGTCGAACACTGAAGCTTTCTTT. Its translation is CASSRASNTEAFF.

V and J are TRBV15 and TRBJ1-1; D is unclear. Germline loops: CDR1 LNHNV, CDR2 YYDKDF (reference sequence). V lost 5 bases and J lost 0, with 7 bases in between. This CDR3 has 13 amino acids. For the CDR3, the DNA is TGTGCCACCAGCTTACAGATGAACACTGAAGCTTTCTTT. This encodes CATSLQMNTEAFF.

The V call is TRBV10-3, the J call TRBJ2-7; 8 bases match TRBD1. V was clipped by 6 bases and J by 4 bases; unmatched bases: 11. The germline gives CDR1 ENHRY, CDR2 SYGVKD. The CDR3 is 15 amino acids. This CDR3 is CAIRGTDRGRYEQYF. CDR3 nucleotides: TGTGCCATCAGAGGAACCGACAGGGGTAGGTACGAGCAGTACTTC.

Only one count was recorded for this clone. The chain employs TRBV28 and TRBJ2-1, with D possibly being TRBD1 (5 bases). The CDR3 covers 13 residues. CDR1 and CDR2 (germline): MDHEN, SYDVKM. The V end lost 2 bases, the J end lost 3 bases, and 5 bases lay between the germline ends. The DNA for the CDR3 is TGTGCCAGCAGTTTAGACAGCTACAATGAGCAGTTCTTC. Translating gives CASSLDSYNEQFF.

The chain joins TRBV5-1 to TRBJ2-7; D may be TRBD2 (5 bases). The V and J ends lost 0 bases and 7 bases respectively, with 11 bases between them. Germline V gene sequence: CDR1 SGHRS, CDR2 YFSETQ. This CDR3 region has 13 residues. The CDR3 bases are TGCGCCAGCAGCTTGGTAGCGATGGGGGAGCAGTACTTC. Protein sequence: CASSLVAMGEQYF.

This chain joins TRBV2 and TRBJ2-5; perhaps TRBD2 as D (7 bases). Germline assignment: CDR1 SNHLY and CDR2 FYNNEI. The CDR3 totals 16 residues. V was clipped by 3 bases and J by 2 bases, with 16 bases between them. CDR3 loop: CASSDGGGGMQETQYF. CDR3 DNA sequence: TGTGCCAGCAGTGATGGCGGGGGCGGTATGCAAGAGACCCAGTACTTC. Supplemented by reference TRBV2 and TRBJ2-5, the full variable domain reads EPEVTQTPSHQVTQMGQEVILRCVPISNHLYFYWYRQILGQKVEFLVSFYNNEISEKSEIFDDQFSVERPDGSNFTLKIRSTKLEDSAMYFCASSDGGGGMQETQYFGPGTRLLVL.

The chain combines TRBV25-1 with TRBJ2-7; no reliable D call. The CDR3 has 12 amino acids. Germline lookup yields CDR1 MGHDK and CDR2 SYGVNS. Trimming removed 2 bases at V and 8 bases at J, with 10 bases between. This CDR3 is CASSEGLPKQYF. The CDR3 DNA reads as TGTGCCAGCAGTGAAGGCCTCCCGAAGCAGTACTTC.

Note on this clone: The junction shows a germline mismatch at one end, possibly a read error. The chain employs TRBV7-9 and TRBJ1-1; no firm D call. The germline V gene encodes CDR1 SEHNR and CDR2 FQNEAQ (reference sequence). This CDR3 is built from 12 residues. Written as DNA, the CDR3 is TGTTCCAGCAGCTCAGCTGAGACTGAAGCTTTCTTT. Encoded protein: CSSSSAETEAFF.

J is TRBJ2-7 and V is TRBV5-1; possibly TRBD1 for D (6 bases). The CDR3 is 14 amino acids. The V end lost 4 bases, the J end lost 2 bases, and 13 bases lay between the germline ends. Germline lookup yields CDR1 SGHRS and CDR2 YFSETQ. DNA of the CDR3: TGCGCCAGCAGCGAACAGGGTAGACCCTACGAGCAGTACTTC. Residues: CASSEQGRPYEQYF.

This sequence joins TRBV28 and TRBJ2-1, with D perhaps TRBD2 (5 bases). CDR3 length equals 15 residues. V dropped 3 bases and J dropped 4 bases, with 13 bases sitting between them. Germline CDR1 and CDR2: MDHEN and SYDVKM. CDR3 amino acids: CASSFRGVTYNEQFF. The CDR3 DNA sequence: TGTGCCAGCAGTTTCCGGGGAGTTACTTACAATGAGCAGTTCTTC.

This clone has more than one count but fewer than ten. The V gene is TRBV7-2, the J gene TRBJ1-3; 9 nucleotides agree with TRBD1. This CDR3 is 17 amino acids long. The V gene end was trimmed by 5 bases and the J gene end by 0 bases; junction bases not matched to a gene: 8. Germline V gene data show CDR1 as SGHTA and CDR2 as FQGNSA. CDR3 nucleotide sequence: TGTGCCAGCAGCCATGGGACAGGGATCATCTCTGGAAACACCATATATTTT. It specifies CASSHGTGIISGNTIYF.

Only one count was recorded for this clone. The DNA for the CDR3 is TGTGCCAGTAGTACCCAGGGGTCTGAAGCTTTCTTT. It codes for CASSTQGSEAFF. The chain carries TRBV19 and TRBJ1-1; D may be TRBD1 (6 bases). CDR1 is LNHDA and CDR2 is SQIVND in the germline V gene (reference sequence). Between the trimmed V and J ends, which lost 4 bases and 6 bases, there was a span of 9 bases. The CDR3 is 12 amino acids.

This clone was counted only a few times. V is TRBV4-3 and J is TRBJ1-1; D is unclear. CDR3 length: 14 amino acids. Germline V gene lookup returns CDR1 LGHNA and CDR2 YSLEER. Trimming removed 0 bases at V and 5 bases at J, with 10 bases between. The CDR3, as DNA: TGCGCCAGCAGCCAAGATCGGGGAGGAACTGAAGCTTTCTTT. This codes for CASSQDRGGTEAFF.

The chain uses TRBV6-4 and TRBJ2-1; 10 nucleotides line up with TRBD2. With 3 bases clipped from V and 7 bases from J, the junction kept 6 bases outside the gene matches. Per the germline V gene, CDR1 is MRHNA and CDR2 is SNTAGT. This CDR3 is 15 amino acids long. CDR3 region: CASSDPFSGRNEQFF. The CDR3 nucleotides are TGTGCCAGCAGTGATCCCTTTAGCGGGAGGAATGAGCAGTTCTTC.

This chain links TRBV6-1 with TRBJ2-3; D is uncertain. Germline values: CDR1 MNHNS, CDR2 SASEGT. Trimming took off 8 bases at V and 2 bases at J, with 8 bases between the two ends. The CDR3 length is 12 residues. The CDR3 spells CASGPDTDTQYF. The CDR3 DNA sequence: TGTGCCAGCGGGCCGGACACAGATACGCAGTATTTT.

This clone appeared once. The chain combines TRBV6-4 with TRBJ2-1; possibly TRBD1 for D (6 bases). The CDR3 runs to 13 residues. Germline CDR1 is MRHNA and CDR2 is SNTAGT. V dropped 5 bases and J dropped 5 bases, with 10 bases sitting between them. The CDR3 DNA sequence: TGTGCCAGCAGTACGGACAGAAACAATGAGCAGTTCTTC. The encoded protein is CASSTDRNNEQFF.

This clone was seen a single time. This rearrangement joins TRBV28 to TRBJ2-1, with no clear D. The CDR3 sequence is 14 residues long. Germline CDR1 reads MDHEN; CDR2 reads SYDVKM. V lost 5 bases and J lost 0, with 8 bases in between. The CDR3 nucleotides are TGTGCCAGCAGTGAAAGAGGCTCCTACAATGAGCAGTTCTTC. The encoded protein is CASSERGSYNEQFF.

V usage is TRBV9 and J usage is TRBJ1-1; perhaps TRBD1 as D (5 bases). This CDR3 is built from 16 residues. The V end lost 0 bases, the J end lost 4 bases, and 16 bases lay between the germline ends. Germline V lookup: CDR1 SGDLS, CDR2 YYNGEE. The DNA for the CDR3 is TGTGCCAGCAGCGTAGGGGGTCAGGGTTTCAGCACTGAAGCTTTCTTT. It encodes CASSVGGQGFSTEAFF.